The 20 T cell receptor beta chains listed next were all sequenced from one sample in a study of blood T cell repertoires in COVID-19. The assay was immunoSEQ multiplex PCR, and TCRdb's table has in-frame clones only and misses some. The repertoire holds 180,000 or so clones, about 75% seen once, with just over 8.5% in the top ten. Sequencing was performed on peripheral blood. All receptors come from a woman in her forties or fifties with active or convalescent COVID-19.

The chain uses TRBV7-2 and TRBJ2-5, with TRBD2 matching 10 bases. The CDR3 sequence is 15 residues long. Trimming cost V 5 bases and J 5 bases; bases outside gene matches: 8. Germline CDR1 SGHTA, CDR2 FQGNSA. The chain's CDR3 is CASSPSGRIYETQYF. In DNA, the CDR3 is TGTGCCAGCAGCCCTAGCGGGAGAATCTACGAGACCCAGTACTTC. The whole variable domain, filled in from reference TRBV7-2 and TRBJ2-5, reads GAGVSQSPSNKVTEKGKDVELRCDPISGHTALYWYRQSLGQGLEFLIYFQGNSAPDKSGLPSDRFSAERTGGSVSTLTIQRTQQEDSAVYLCASSPSGRIYETQYFGPGTRLLVL.

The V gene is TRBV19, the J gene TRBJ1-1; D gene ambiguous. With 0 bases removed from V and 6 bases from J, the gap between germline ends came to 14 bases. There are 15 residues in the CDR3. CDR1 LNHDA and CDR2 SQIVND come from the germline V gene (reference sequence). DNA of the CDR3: TGTGCCAGTAGTATAGATAACCGGGGTAAGGCTGAAGCTTTCTTT. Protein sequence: CASSIDNRGKAEAFF.

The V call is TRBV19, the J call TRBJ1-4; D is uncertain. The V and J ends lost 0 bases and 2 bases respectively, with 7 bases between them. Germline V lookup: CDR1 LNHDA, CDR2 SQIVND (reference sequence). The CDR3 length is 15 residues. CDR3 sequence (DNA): TGTGCCAGTAGTATAGATAGAACTACTAATGAAAAACTGTTTTTT. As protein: CASSIDRTTNEKLFF.

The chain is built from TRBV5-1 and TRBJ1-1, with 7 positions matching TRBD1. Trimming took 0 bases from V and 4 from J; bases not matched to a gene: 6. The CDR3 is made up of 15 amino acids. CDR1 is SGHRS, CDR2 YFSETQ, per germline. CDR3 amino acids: CASSLGVAGGTEAFF. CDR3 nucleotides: TGCGCCAGCAGCTTGGGTGTTGCAGGGGGCACTGAAGCTTTCTTT.

The DNA for the CDR3 is TGTGCCAGCAGCCAAGTGGGAGACAGACGGCGGGGTACGCAGTATTTT. Amino acids: CASSQVGDRRRGTQYF. V and J are TRBV3-1 (or the pseudogene TRBV3-2) and TRBJ2-3; a weak D match, TRBD2 (6 bases). CDR1 is LGHDT and CDR2 is YNNKEL in the germline V gene (reference sequence). This CDR3 region has 16 residues. V lost 1 base to trimming and J lost 8 bases, with 19 bases between them.

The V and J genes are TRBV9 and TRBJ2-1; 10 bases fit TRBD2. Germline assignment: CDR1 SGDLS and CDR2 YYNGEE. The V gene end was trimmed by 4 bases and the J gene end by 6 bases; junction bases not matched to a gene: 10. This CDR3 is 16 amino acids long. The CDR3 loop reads CASSYGSGGARNEQFF. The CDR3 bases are TGTGCCAGCAGCTACGGGAGCGGGGGGGCCCGCAATGAGCAGTTCTTC. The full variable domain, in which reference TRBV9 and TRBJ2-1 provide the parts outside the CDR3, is DSGVTQTPKHLITATGQRVTLRCSPRSGDLSVYWYQQSLDQGLQFLIQYYNGEERAKGNILERFSAQQFPDLHSELNLSSLELGDSALYFCASSYGSGGARNEQFFGPGTRLTVL.

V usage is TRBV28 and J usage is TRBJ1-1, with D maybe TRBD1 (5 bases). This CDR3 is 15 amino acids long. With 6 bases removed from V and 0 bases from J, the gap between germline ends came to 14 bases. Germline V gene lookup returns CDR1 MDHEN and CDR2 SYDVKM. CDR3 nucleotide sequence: TGTGCCAGCAGCCCCGGCGGGACGCTGAACACTGAAGCTTTCTTT. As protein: CASSPGGTLNTEAFF.

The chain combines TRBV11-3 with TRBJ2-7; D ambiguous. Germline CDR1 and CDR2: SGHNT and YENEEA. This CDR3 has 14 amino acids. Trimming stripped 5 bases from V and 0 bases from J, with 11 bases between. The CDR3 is CASSASRSSYEQYF. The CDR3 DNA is TGTGCCAGCAGCGCATCTAGGAGCTCCTACGAGCAGTACTTC.

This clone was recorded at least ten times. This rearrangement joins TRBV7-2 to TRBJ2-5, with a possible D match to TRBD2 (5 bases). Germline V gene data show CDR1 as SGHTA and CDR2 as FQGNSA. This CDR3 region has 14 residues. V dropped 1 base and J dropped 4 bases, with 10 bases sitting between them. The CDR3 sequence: CASSLGRGIETQYF. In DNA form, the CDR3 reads TGTGCCAGCAGCTTAGGTCGAGGGATAGAGACCCAGTACTTC.

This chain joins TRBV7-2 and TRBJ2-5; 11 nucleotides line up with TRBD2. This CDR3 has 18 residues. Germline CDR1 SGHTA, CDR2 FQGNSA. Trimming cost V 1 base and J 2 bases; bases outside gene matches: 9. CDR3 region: CASSLGFLAGGEQETQYF. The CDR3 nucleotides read TGTGCCAGCAGCTTAGGGTTTCTAGCGGGGGGTGAGCAAGAGACCCAGTACTTC. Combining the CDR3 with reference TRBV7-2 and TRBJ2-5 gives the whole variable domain GAGVSQSPSNKVTEKGKDVELRCDPISGHTALYWYRQSLGQGLEFLIYFQGNSAPDKSGLPSDRFSAERTGGSVSTLTIQRTQQEDSAVYLCASSLGFLAGGEQETQYFGPGTRLLVL.

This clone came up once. The CDR3 coding sequence is TGTGCCAGCAGCTTGGTTCAGGGGCCGGCAGAGACCCAGTACTTC. Encoded protein: CASSLVQGPAETQYF. This chain uses TRBV5-6 with TRBJ2-5; maybe TRBD1 (6 bases). V shed 0 bases and J shed 4 bases, with 13 bases lying between them. From germline, CDR1 is SGHDT and CDR2 YYEEEE. The CDR3 consists of 15 residues.

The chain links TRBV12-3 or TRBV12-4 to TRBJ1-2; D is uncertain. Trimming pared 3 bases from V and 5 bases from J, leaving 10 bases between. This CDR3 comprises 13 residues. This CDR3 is CASSFGQKYGYTF. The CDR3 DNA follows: TGTGCCAGCAGTTTTGGCCAGAAGTATGGCTACACCTTC.

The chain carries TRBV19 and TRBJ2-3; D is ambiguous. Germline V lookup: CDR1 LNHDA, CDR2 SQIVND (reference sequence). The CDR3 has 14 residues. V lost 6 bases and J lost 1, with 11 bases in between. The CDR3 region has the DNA TGTGCCAGTAGCCGAATCTCGGGCACAGATACGCAGTATTTT. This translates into CASSRISGTDTQYF.

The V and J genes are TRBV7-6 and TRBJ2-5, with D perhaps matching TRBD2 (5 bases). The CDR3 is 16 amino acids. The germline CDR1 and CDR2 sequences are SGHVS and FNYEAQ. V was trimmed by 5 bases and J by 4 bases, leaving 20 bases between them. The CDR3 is CASSPISLARGETQYF. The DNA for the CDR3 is TGTGCCAGCAGCCCCATATCGCTAGCCCGGGGAGAGACCCAGTACTTC. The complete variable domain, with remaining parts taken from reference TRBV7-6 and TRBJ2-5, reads GAGVSQSPRYKVTKRGQDVALRCDPISGHVSLYWYRQALGQGPEFLTYFNYEAQQDKSGLPNDRFSAERPEGSISTLTIQRTEQRDSAMYRCASSPISLARGETQYFGPGTRLLVL.

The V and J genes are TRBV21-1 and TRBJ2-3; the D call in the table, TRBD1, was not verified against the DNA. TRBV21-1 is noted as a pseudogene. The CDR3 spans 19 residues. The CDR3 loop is CASSKTSGGQRHSTDTQYF. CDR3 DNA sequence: TGTGCCAGCAGCAAAACCTCAGGGGGCCAGCGCCACAGCACAGATACGCAGTATTTT.

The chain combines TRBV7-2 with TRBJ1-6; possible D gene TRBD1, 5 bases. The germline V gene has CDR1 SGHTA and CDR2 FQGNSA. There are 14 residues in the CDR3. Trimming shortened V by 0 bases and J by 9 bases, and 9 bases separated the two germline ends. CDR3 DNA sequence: TGTGCCAGCAGCTTAGCGCCCCAGGGTTCACCCCTCCACTTT. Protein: CASSLAPQGSPLHF.

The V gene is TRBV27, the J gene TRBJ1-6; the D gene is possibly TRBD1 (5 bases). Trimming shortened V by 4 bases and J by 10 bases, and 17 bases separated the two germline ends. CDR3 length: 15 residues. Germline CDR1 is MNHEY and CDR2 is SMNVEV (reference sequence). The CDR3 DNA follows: TGTGCCAGCAGTTATGGGTCAGGGCCAGACTCACCCCTCCACTTT. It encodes CASSYGSGPDSPLHF.

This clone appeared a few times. The CDR3 region is CASSIRGGTEAFF. The CDR3, as DNA: TGTGCCAGTAGTATACGCGGGGGGACTGAAGCTTTCTTT. The chain uses TRBV19 and TRBJ1-1, with D perhaps TRBD1 (5 bases). The V and J ends lost 2 bases and 5 bases respectively, with 9 bases between them. Per the germline V gene, CDR1 is LNHDA and CDR2 is SQIVND (reference sequence). CDR3 length equals 13 residues.

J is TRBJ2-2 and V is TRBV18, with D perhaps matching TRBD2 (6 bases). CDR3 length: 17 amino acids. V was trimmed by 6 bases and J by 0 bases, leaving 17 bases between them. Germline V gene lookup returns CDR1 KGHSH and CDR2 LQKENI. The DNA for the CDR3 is TGTGCCAGCTCCCGGGGGTGGCTAGCGACGAACACCGGGGAGCTGTTTTTT. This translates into CASSRGWLATNTGELFF.

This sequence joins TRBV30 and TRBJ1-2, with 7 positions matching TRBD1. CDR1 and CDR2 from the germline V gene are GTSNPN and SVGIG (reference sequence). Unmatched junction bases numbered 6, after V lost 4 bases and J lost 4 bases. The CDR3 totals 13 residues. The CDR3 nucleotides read TGTGCCTGGAAGACAGGGCGACGCTATGGCTACACCTTC. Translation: CAWKTGRRYGYTF.